This T cell receptor (beta chain) was obtained from a study of blood T cell repertoires in COVID-19. V was cut by 2 bases and J by 4 bases, with 5 bases left in between. This CDR3 spans 13 amino acids. The germline gives CDR1 LNHDA, CDR2 SQIVND (reference sequence). Data came from immunoSEQ multiplex PCR; TCRdb stores just in-frame clones and leaves some out. The repertoire holds a few hundred thousand clones, with approximately 88% as singletons. The chain employs TRBV19 and TRBJ1-4; the D gene is possibly TRBD1 (5 bases). The source material was PBMCs or T cells enriched from blood (not recorded which). This sequence originates from a woman between 35 and 50 years old who had been exposed to COVID-19. CDR3 loop: CASSIQGNEKLFF. The CDR3 DNA sequence: TGTGCCAGTAGTATACAGGGTAATGAAAAACTGTTTTTT.